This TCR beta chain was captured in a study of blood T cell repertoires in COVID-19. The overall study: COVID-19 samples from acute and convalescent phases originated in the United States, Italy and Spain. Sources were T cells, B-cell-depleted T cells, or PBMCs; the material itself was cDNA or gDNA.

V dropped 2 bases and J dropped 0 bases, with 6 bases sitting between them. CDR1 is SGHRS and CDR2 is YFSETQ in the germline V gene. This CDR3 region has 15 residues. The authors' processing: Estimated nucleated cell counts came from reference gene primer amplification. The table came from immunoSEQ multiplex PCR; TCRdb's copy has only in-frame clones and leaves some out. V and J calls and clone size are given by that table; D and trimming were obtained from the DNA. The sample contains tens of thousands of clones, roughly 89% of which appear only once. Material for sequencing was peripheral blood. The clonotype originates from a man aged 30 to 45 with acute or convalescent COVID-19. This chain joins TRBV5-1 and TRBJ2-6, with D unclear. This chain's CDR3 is CASSFYASGANVLTF. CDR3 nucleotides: TGCGCCAGCAGCTTCTACGCCTCTGGGGCCAACGTCCTGACTTTC.